Here is one T cell receptor beta chain with its context. Its specificity is unknown. These data come from a study of T cell repertoires in cytomegalovirus infection. Study information: CMV epitopes, recently identified HLA-C-restricted and well-studied HLA-B-restricted, were used. Study-wide results and caveats: HLA-C-restricted CMV clonotypes gave the most frequent clonotype in two of eight donors.

The CDR3 contains 13 residues. CDR1 SGHTA and CDR2 FQGNSA come from the germline V gene. Trimming cost V 5 bases and J 4 bases; bases outside gene matches: 5. From the reads, TCRdb called clonotypes with MiXCR, one entry per CDR3 protein. The data contain hundreds of thousands of distinct CDR3 sequences, roughly 46% of them singletons. This sequence joins TRBV7-2 and TRBJ2-7, with 7 positions matching TRBD1. This clonotype originated in a human donor in good health (CMV status not recorded). Some clones in this sample may be carry-over from other donors' samples. Here the sequenced sample was cultured PBMCs, taken from culture after CMV antigen stimulation. The CDR3 sequence is CASSQGQQYEQYF. CDR3 sequence (DNA): TGTGCCAGCAGCCAGGGACAGCAGTACGAGCAGTACTTC.